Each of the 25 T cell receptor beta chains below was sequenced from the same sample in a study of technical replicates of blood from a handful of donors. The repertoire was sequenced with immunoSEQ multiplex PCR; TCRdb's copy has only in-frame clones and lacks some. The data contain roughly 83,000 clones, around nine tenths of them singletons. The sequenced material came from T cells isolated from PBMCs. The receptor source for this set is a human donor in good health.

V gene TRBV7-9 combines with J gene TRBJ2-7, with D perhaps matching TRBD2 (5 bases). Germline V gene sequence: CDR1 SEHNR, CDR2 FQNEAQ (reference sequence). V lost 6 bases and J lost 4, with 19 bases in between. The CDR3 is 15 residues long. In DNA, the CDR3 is TGTGCCAGCAGTTCAAGACCGGGATTTTTATACGAGCAGTACTTC. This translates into CASSSRPGFLYEQYF.

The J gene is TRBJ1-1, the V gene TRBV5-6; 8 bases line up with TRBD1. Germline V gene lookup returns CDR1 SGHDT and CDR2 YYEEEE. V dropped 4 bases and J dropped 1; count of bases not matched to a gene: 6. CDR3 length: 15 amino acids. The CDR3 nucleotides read TGTGCCAGCAGCCTATGGACAGGGACGAACACTGAAGCTTTCTTT. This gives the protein CASSLWTGTNTEAFF.

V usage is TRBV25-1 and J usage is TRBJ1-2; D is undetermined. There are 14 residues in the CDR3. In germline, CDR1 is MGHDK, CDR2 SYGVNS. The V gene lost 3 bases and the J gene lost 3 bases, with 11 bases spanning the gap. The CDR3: CASSELGRDYGYTF. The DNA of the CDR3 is TGTGCCAGCAGTGAGCTGGGGAGAGACTATGGCTACACCTTC.

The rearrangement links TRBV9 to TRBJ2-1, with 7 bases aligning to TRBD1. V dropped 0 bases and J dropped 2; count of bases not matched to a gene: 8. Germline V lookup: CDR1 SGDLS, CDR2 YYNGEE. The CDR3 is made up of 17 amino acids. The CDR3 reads CASSVAEGAWTYNEQFF. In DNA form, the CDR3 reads TGTGCCAGCAGCGTAGCAGAGGGGGCCTGGACCTACAATGAGCAGTTCTTC. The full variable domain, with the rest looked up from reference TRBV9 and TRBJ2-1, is DSGVTQTPKHLITATGQRVTLRCSPRSGDLSVYWYQQSLDQGLQFLIQYYNGEERAKGNILERFSAQQFPDLHSELNLSSLELGDSALYFCASSVAEGAWTYNEQFFGPGTRLTVL.

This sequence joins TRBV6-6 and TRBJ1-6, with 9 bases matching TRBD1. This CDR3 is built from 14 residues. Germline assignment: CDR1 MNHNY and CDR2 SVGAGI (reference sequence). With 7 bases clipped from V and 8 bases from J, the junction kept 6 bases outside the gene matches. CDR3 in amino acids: CASTPTGGDSPLHF. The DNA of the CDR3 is TGTGCCAGCACCCCGACAGGGGGGGATTCACCCCTCCACTTT.

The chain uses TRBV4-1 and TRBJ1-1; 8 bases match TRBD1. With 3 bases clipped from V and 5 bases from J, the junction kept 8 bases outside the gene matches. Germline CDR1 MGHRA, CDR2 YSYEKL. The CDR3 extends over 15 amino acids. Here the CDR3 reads CASSHYGQGGTEAFF. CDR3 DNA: TGCGCCAGCAGCCACTACGGACAGGGAGGTACTGAAGCTTTCTTT.

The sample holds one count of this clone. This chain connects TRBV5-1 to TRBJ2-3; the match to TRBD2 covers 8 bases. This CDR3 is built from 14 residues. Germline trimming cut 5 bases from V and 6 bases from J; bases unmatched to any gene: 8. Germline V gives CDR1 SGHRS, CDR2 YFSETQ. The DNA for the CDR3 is TGCGCCAGCAGTCTAGGGACTAGTACTGATACGCAGTATTTT. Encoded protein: CASSLGTSTDTQYF.

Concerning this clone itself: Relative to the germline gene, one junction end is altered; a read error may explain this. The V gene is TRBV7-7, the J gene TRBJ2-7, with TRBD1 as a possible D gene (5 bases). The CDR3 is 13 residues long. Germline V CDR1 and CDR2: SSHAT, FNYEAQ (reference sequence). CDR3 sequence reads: CASSQGSSYEQYF. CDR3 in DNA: TGTGCTAGCAGCCAGGGATCCTCCTACGAGCAGTACTTC.

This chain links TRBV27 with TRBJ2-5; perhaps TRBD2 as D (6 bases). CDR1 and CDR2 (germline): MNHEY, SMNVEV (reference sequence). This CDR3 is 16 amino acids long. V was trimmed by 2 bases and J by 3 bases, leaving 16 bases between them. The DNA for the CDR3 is TGTGCCAGCAGTTTAGGGACTCTGGGGCTAGAAGAGACCCAGTACTTC. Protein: CASSLGTLGLEETQYF.

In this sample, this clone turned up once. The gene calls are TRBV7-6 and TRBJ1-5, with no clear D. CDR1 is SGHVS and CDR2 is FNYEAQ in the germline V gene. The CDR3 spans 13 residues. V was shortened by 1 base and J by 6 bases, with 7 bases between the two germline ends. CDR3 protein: CASSLGRGQPQHF. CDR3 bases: TGTGCCAGCAGCTTAGGGCGGGGTCAGCCCCAGCATTTT.

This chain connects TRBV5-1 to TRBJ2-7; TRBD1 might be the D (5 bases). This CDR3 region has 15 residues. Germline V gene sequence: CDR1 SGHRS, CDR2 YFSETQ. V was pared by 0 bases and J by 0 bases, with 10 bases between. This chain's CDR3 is CASSLEQASSYEQYF. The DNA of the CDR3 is TGCGCCAGCAGCTTGGAACAGGCAAGCTCCTACGAGCAGTACTTC.

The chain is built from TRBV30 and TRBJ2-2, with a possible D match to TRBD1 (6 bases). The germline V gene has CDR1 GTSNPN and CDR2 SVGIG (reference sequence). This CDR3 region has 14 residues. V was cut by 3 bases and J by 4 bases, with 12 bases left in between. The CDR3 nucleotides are TGTGCCTGGAGGATGGACAGTTCCACCGGGGAGCTGTTTTTT. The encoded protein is CAWRMDSSTGELFF.

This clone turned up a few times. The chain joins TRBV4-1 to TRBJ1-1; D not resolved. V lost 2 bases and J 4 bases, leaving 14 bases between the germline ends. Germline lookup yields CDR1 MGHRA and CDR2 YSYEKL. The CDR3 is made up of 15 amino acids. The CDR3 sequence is CASSQQSTAGTEAFF. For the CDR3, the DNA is TGCGCCAGCAGCCAACAATCTACGGCAGGCACTGAAGCTTTCTTT.

In DNA, the CDR3 is TGTGCCAGCAGCTTTTATACAGGGGAGCTGTTTTTT. It yields the protein CASSFYTGELFF. The chain has TRBV7-9 and TRBJ2-2; unclear D gene. The germline V gene has CDR1 SEHNR and CDR2 FQNEAQ (reference sequence). The length of the CDR3 is 12 residues. Deletions cut 3 bases from V and 8 bases from J, with 7 bases between.

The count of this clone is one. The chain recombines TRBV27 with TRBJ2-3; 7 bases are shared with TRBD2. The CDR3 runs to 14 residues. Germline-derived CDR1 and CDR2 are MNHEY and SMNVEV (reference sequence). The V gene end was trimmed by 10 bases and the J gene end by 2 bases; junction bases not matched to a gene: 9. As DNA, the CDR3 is TGTGCCACAACCCCTGCGGGAGACACAGATACGCAGTATTTT. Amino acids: CATTPAGDTDTQYF.

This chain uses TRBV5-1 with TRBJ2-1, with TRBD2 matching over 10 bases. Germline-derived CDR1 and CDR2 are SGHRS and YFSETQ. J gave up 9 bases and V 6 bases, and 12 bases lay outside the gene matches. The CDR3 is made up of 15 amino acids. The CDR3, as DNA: TGCGCCAGCACTACATTAGCGGGAGGCATGGGTGAGCAGTTCTTC. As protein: CASTTLAGGMGEQFF.

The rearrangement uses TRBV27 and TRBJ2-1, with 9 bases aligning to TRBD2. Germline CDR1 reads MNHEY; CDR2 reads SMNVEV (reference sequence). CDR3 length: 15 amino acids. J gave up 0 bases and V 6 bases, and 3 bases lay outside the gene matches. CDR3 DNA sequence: TGTGCCAGCAGCCTAGCGGGATTCTCCTACAATGAGCAGTTCTTC. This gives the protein CASSLAGFSYNEQFF.

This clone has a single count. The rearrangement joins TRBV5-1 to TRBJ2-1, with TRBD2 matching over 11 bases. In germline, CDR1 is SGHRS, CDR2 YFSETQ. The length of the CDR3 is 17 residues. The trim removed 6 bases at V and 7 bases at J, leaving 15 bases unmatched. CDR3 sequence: CASIRGLAGGGSNEQFF. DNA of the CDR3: TGCGCCAGCATCAGGGGTCTAGCGGGAGGTGGGTCTAATGAGCAGTTCTTC.

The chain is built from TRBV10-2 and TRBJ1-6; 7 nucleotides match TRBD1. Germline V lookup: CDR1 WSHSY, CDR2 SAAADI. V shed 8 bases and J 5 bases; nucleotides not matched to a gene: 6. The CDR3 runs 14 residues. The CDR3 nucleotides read TGCGCCAGCCGACAGGGTGGAGATAATTCACCCCTCCACTTT. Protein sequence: CASRQGGDNSPLHF.

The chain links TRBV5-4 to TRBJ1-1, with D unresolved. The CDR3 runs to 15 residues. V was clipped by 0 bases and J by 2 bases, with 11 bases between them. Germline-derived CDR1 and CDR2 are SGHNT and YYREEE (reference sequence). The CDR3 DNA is TGTGCCAGCAGCTTGGACCAAACCAGAAACACTGAAGCTTTCTTT. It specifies CASSLDQTRNTEAFF.

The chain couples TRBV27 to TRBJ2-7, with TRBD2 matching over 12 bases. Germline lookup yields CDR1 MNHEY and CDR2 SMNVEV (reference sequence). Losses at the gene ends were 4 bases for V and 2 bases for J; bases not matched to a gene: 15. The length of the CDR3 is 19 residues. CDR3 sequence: CASSSKNPGTSGPAYEQYF. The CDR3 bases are TGTGCCAGCAGTTCTAAAAATCCCGGGACTAGCGGGCCCGCCTACGAGCAGTACTTC.

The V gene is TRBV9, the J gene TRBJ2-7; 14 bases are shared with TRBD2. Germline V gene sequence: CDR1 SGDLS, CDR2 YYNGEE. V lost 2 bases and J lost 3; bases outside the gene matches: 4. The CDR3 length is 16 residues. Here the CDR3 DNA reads TGTGCCAGCAGCGTCGGGACTAGCGGGGGTTACTACGAGCAGTACTTC. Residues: CASSVGTSGGYYEQYF.

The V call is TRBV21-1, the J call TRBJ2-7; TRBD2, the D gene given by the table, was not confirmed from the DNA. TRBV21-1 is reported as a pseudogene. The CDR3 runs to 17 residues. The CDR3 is CASSKSGGTTPSYEQYF. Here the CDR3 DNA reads TGTGCCAGCAGCAAAAGCGGAGGGACTACTCCCTCCTACGAGCAGTACTTC.

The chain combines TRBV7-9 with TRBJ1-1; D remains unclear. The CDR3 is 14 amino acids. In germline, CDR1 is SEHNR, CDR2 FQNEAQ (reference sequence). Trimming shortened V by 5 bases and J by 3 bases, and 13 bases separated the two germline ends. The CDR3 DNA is TGTGCCAGCAGCCCGATTCGCTCGGACACTGAAGCTTTCTTT. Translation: CASSPIRSDTEAFF.

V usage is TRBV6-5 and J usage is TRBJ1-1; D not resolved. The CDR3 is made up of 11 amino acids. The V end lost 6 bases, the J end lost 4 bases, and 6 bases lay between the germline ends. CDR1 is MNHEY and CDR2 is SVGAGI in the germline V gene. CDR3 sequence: CASRRSTEAFF. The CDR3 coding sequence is TGTGCCAGCAGGCGATCCACTGAAGCTTTCTTT.